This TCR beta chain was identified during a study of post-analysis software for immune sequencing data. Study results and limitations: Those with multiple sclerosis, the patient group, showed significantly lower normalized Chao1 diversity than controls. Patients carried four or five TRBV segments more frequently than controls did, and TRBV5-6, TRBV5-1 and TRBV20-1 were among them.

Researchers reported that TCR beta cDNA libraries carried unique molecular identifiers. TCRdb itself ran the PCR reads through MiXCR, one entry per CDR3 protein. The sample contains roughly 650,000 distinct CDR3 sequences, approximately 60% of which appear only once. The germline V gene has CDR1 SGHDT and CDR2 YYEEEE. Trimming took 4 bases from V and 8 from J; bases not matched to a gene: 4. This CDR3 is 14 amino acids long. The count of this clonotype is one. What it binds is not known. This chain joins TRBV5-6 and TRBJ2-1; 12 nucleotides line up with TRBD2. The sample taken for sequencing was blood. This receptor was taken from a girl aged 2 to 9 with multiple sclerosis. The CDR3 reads CASSPTSGSHEQFF. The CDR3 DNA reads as TGTGCCAGCAGCCCGACTAGCGGGAGTCATGAGCAGTTCTTC.